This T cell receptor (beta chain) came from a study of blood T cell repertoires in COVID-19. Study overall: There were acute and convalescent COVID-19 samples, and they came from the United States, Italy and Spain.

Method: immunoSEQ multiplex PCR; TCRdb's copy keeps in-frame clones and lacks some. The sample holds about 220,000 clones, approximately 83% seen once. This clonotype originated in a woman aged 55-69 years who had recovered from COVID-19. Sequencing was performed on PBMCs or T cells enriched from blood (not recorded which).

The CDR3 region is CASSSLAGADGELFF. The CDR3 bases are TGTGCCAGCAGCTCCCTAGCGGGAGCGGACGGGGAGCTGTTTTTT. This sequence joins TRBV7-2 and TRBJ2-2; 10 bases are a match to TRBD2. The CDR3 runs 15 residues. The V segment lost 4 bases and the J segment 7 bases; nucleotides outside the gene matches: 6. Germline CDR1 is SGHTA and CDR2 is FQGNSA. Supplemented by reference TRBV7-2 and TRBJ2-2, the full variable domain reads GAGVSQSPSNKVTEKGKDVELRCDPISGHTALYWYRQSLGQGLEFLIYFQGNSAPDKSGLPSDRFSAERTGGSVSTLTIQRTQQEDSAVYLCASSSLAGADGELFFGEGSRLTVL.